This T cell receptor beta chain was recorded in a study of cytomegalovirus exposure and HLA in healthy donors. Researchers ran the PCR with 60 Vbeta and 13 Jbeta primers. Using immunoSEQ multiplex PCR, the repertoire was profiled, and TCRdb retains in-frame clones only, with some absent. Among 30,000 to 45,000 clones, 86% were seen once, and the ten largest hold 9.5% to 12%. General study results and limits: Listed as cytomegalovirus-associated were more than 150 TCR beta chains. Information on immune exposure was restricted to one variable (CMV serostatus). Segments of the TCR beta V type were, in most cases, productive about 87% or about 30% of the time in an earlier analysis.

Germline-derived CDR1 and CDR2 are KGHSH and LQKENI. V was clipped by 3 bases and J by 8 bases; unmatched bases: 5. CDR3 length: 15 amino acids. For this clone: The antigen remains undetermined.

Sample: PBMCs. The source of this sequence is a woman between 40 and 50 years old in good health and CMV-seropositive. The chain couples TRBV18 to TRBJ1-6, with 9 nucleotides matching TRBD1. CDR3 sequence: CASSPRQGGDSPLHF. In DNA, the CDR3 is TGTGCCAGCTCACCCCGACAGGGGGGTGATTCACCCCTCCACTTT.